A selection of T cell receptor beta chains follows, all from one sample in a study of blood T cell repertoires in COVID-19. TCRdb's copy holds only in-frame clones and misses some; the assay was immunoSEQ multiplex PCR. This repertoire shows under 300,000 clones, around 90% found once; its top ten account for 0.94%. The sequenced sample consisted of peripheral blood. These receptors were collected from a woman in her forties who had recovered from COVID-19. Both conserved end residues are part of each CDR3. The D gene is left open where the match is weak. Rows may omit the clone size; those that give it use once, few, many or a size class.

-,TRBJ2-5,TRBD2,TRBV7-9,CASGTSGQETQYF,TGTGCCAGCGGGACTAGCGGACAAGAGACCCAGTACTTC
few,TRBJ1-2,-,TRBV27,CASILGGGYTF,TGTGCCAGCATCCTTGGGGGCGGCTACACCTTC
-,TRBJ2-5,-,TRBV9,CASSVGSGPTRREETQYF,TGTGCCAGCAGCGTAGGAAGCGGACCTACTAGGAGGGAAGAGACCCAGTACTTC
-,TRBJ1-5,-,TRBV30,CAWSVHGNQPQHF,TGTGCCTGGAGTGTACATGGCAATCAGCCCCAGCATTTT
-,TRBJ2-7,TRBD2,TRBV13,CASSPGLAGVHEQYF,TGTGCCAGCAGCCCGGGACTAGCGGGAGTCCACGAGCAGTACTTC
-,TRBJ1-1,-,TRBV28,CASSLLAQNLNTEAFF,TGTGCCAGCAGTTTATTGGCACAGAATTTGAACACTGAAGCTTTCTTT
few,TRBJ2-1,-,TRBV5-1,CASTTDSSSYNEQFF,TGCGCCAGCACCACTGACTCGAGCTCCTACAATGAGCAGTTCTTC
-,TRBJ2-7,TRBD1,TRBV6-5,CASSYGTGALTYEQYF,TGTGCCAGCAGTTACGGAACAGGGGCCCTTACCTACGAGCAGTACTTC
-,TRBJ1-2,TRBD1,TRBV5-1,CASSRSGTGEDHGYTF,TGCGCCAGCAGCCGAAGTGGGACAGGGGAGGACCATGGCTACACCTTC
-,TRBJ2-1,-,TRBV27,CASSLGPDEQFF,TGTGCCAGCAGTTTAGGCCCCGATGAGCAGTTCTTC
-,TRBJ2-3,-,TRBV19,CASSMAGTSTDTQYF,TGTGCCAGTAGTATGGCGGGAACTAGCACAGATACGCAGTATTTT
-,TRBJ2-5,TRBD1,TRBV27,CASSSAPDRFFETQYF,TGTGCCAGCAGTTCGGCCCCGGACAGGTTCTTTGAGACCCAGTACTTC
-,TRBJ2-5,-,TRBV5-4,CASTTGMGETQYF,TGTGCCAGCACTACAGGGATGGGAGAGACCCAGTACTTC
-,TRBJ2-1,-,TRBV12-3/TRBV12-4,CASSPGGYNEQFF,TGTGCCAGCAGTCCAGGAGGGTACAATGAGCAGTTCTTC
-,TRBJ2-5,TRBD2,TRBV13,CASSPWTSGMETQYF,TGTGCCAGCAGCCCGTGGACTAGCGGGATGGAGACCCAGTACTTC
-,TRBJ2-1,TRBD2,TRBV27,CASSSPVSGRDEQFF,TGTGCCAGCAGTTCCCCGGTTAGCGGGAGGGATGAGCAGTTCTTC
-,TRBJ1-1,-,TRBV3-1/TRBV3-2,CASSDRRGNTEAFF,TGTGCCAGCAGCGATAGACGGGGGAACACTGAAGCTTTCTTT
-,TRBJ2-7,TRBD2,TRBV10-3,CAISDGTPLAGGLSYEQYF,TGTGCCATCAGTGACGGGACACCCTTAGCGGGAGGACTCTCCTACGAGCAGTACTTC
-,TRBJ1-1,-,TRBV6-2/TRBV6-3,CASSLGAVNTEAFF,TGTGCCAGCAGTTTGGGGGCGGTGAACACTGAAGCTTTCTTT
-,TRBJ1-1,TRBD1,TRBV27,CATKTGIGLVTKAFF,TGTGCCACCAAGACAGGGATAGGTCTGGTCACTAAAGCTTTCTTT
-,TRBJ1-2,-,TRBV25-1,CASSGVLTGHTDYGYTF,TGTGCCAGCAGTGGGGTCCTTACAGGCCATACTGACTATGGCTACACCTTC
few,TRBJ1-1,TRBD1,TRBV5-1,CASRAGQGSQGEAFF,TGCGCCAGCAGAGCGGGACAGGGGAGTCAGGGTGAAGCTTTCTTT
-,TRBJ2-3,TRBD1,TRBV4-1,CASSHQTGPRPDTQYF,TGCGCCAGCAGCCATCAGACAGGGCCAAGGCCAGATACGCAGTATTTT
few,TRBJ1-6,TRBD1,TRBV30,CAWSFGQGDSPLHF,TGTGCCTGGAGTTTTGGACAGGGGGATTCACCCCTCCACTTT
-,TRBJ1-2,-,TRBV3-1/TRBV3-2,CASSQPHGGVKDGYTF,TGTGCCAGCAGCCAACCCCATGGGGGCGTCAAGGATGGCTACACCTTC
-,TRBJ2-3,-,TRBV11-3,CASSLGFSGTDTQYF,TGTGCCAGCAGCTTAGGATTTAGTGGCACAGATACGCAGTATTTT
-,TRBJ2-7,TRBD1,TRBV9,CASSATGTDNEQYF,TGTGCCAGCAGCGCCACCGGGACAGATAACGAGCAGTACTTC
-,TRBJ2-3,TRBD2,TRBV27,CASKLAGHTDTQYF,TGTGCCAGCAAACTAGCGGGACACACAGATACGCAGTATTTT
once,TRBJ1-3,-,TRBV7-8,CASSIAGSSGNTIYF,TGTGCCAGCAGCATCGCAGGAAGCTCTGGAAACACCATATATTTT
-,TRBJ2-1,TRBD2,TRBV23-1,CASSQGGRGGDEQFF,TGCGCCAGCAGTCAAGGCGGGAGAGGTGGAGATGAGCAGTTCTTC
-,TRBJ2-7,TRBD2,TRBV7-2,CASSPVDGLALEQYF,TGTGCCAGCAGCCCCGTCGACGGACTAGCCCTCGAGCAGTACTTC
-,TRBJ2-1,TRBD2,TRBV30,CAWSRAGAGTSGKYNEQFF,TGTGCCTGGAGTCGGGCAGGGGCCGGGACTAGCGGGAAGTACAATGAGCAGTTCTTC
-,TRBJ1-2,TRBD1,TRBV7-3,CASSLDRGNGYTF,TGTGCCAGCAGCTTAGACAGGGGAAATGGCTACACCTTC
-,TRBJ2-7,TRBD2,TRBV3-1/TRBV3-2,CASSQGPSLAGGPLHEQYF,TGTGCCAGCAGCCAAGGCCCCTCCCTAGCGGGAGGGCCCCTACACGAGCAGTACTTC
-,TRBJ2-3,-,TRBV18,CASSPPGADTQYF,TGTGCCAGCTCACCCCCGGGGGCAGATACGCAGTATTTT
-,TRBJ2-7,TRBD1,TRBV6-5,CASRSGTGSSYEQYF,TGTGCCAGCAGGAGCGGGACAGGGAGCTCCTACGAGCAGTACTTC
-,TRBJ1-5,-,TRBV19,CASSIRGQPQHF,TGTGCCAGTAGTATACGGGGTCAGCCCCAGCATTTT
once,TRBJ2-2,-,TRBV27,CASSSSGTNTGELFF,TGTGCCAGCAGTTCCTCGGGTACGAACACCGGGGAGCTGTTTTTT
-,TRBJ2-6,-,TRBV27,CASSLPRSRTASSSGANVLTF,TGTGCCAGCAGTTTACCGCGCAGTAGGACAGCCTCAAGCTCTGGGGCCAACGTCCTGACTTTC
-,TRBJ2-3,-,TRBV5-1,CASSFDRTSTDTQYF,TGCGCCAGCAGCTTTGATAGGACTAGCACAGATACGCAGTATTTT
-,TRBJ2-5,TRBD2,TRBV7-7,CASSPIGGVGETQYF,TGTGCCAGCAGCCCTATCGGGGGGGTTGGCGAGACCCAGTACTTC
-,TRBJ1-5,-,TRBV4-1,CASSQDLYPTPGNQPQHF,TGCGCCAGCAGCCAAGATCTTTATCCGACACCGGGCAATCAGCCCCAGCATTTT
-,TRBJ1-5,-,TRBV3-1/TRBV3-2,CASSQDRTGNQPQHF,TGTGCCAGCAGCCAAGATCGCACAGGCAATCAGCCCCAGCATTTT
-,TRBJ2-7,-,TRBV7-2,CASSLAGGVDEQYF,TGTGCCAGCAGCTTAGCGGGAGGAGTCGACGAGCAGTACTTC
-,TRBJ2-2,TRBD2,TRBV9,CASAPGLGGTGELFF,TGTGCCAGCGCCCCTGGGCTGGGGGGGACCGGGGAGCTGTTTTTT
-,TRBJ2-3,TRBD2,TRBV24-1,CATSDLPTSGREDTQYF,TGTGCCACCAGTGATTTGCCGACTAGCGGGAGGGAAGATACGCAGTATTTT
-,TRBJ2-3,-,TRBV11-3,CASSFARGWSDTQYF,TGTGCCAGCAGCTTTGCTCGGGGGTGGTCAGATACGCAGTATTTT
-,TRBJ1-5,TRBD1,TRBV12-3/TRBV12-4,CASSGQGSQPQHF,TGTGCCAGCAGCGGACAGGGGAGTCAGCCCCAGCATTTT